A single T cell receptor (beta chain) is shown here with its context. These data originate in a study of blood T cell repertoires in COVID-19. The CDR3 covers 13 residues. Germline lookup yields CDR1 MNHEY and CDR2 SVGAGI. The V gene lost 4 bases and the J gene lost 9 bases, with 15 bases spanning the gap. Original handling: Nucleated cell counts were estimated from reference gene primer amplification. Sequencing was performed with immunoSEQ multiplex PCR; in TCRdb, only in-frame clones are kept and a portion is missing. V, J and clone size reflect that table, while D and trimming were determined from the DNA. Here the sample spans some 65,000 clones, 90% being singletons.

The rearrangement links TRBV6-5 to TRBJ1-2, with a tentative D call TRBD1 (5 bases). This receptor was obtained from a man in his fifties or sixties with acute or convalescent COVID-19. The source material was peripheral blood. The CDR3: CASSSDITSSYTF. In DNA form, the CDR3 reads TGTGCCAGCAGTTCGGACATAACTTCCAGCTACACCTTC.